Below, one TCR beta chain is given with its context. Antigen specificity is unknown. Given a much more abundant clone one base away, this may be a read error. Researchers drew blood RNA from unsorted whole blood and extracted germline DNA as well. Patients in the cohort were treatment-naive and living with chronic HBV infection. The CDR3 loop spans 15 amino acids. The V gene's germline CDR1 is SGHKS and CDR2 YYEKEE (reference sequence). The V and J ends lost 0 bases and 7 bases, in that order; junction bases with no gene match: 6. These data come from a study of tumor-infiltrating lymphocytes in primary liver carcinoma. General study points: It was tumor-adjacent and tumor-blood pairs that overlapped less than tumor region pairs did.

TCR beta cDNA was reverse-transcribed from roughly 520 ng of total RNA. The reaction used a constant-region primer and ProtoScript II reverse transcriptase. Researchers made the TCR beta libraries by running three nested multiplex PCR rounds with slightly modified ARM-PCR. In the first two PCR rounds, TRBV1-TRBV30 forward primers were paired with a C-beta reverse primer, and each round lasted around 10 cycles. TCRdb reprocessed the multiplex PCR reads with MiXCR, giving one entry per CDR3 protein. The sample holds approximately 330,000 distinct CDR3 sequences, about 65% seen once. The chain links TRBV5-5 to TRBJ2-1; 8 bases fit TRBD2. The clonotype was recovered from a man aged 40-55 years with primary liver carcinoma and hepatitis B virus infection. Source material: peripheral blood. The CDR3 here is CASSLGGRTRNEQFF. The DNA of the CDR3 is TGTGCCAGCAGCTTGGGCGGGAGGACCCGAAATGAGCAGTTCTTC.